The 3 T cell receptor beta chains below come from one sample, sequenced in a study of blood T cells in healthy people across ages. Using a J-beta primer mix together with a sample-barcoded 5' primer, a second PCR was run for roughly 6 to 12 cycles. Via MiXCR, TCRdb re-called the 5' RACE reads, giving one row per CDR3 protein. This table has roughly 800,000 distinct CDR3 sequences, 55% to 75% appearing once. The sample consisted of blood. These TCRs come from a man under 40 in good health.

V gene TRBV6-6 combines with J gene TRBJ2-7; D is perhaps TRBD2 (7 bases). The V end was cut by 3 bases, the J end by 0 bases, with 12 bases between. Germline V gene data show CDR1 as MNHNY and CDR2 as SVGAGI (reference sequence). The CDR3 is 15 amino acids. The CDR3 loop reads CASSYEGDYSYEQYF. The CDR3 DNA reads TGTGCCAGCAGTTATGAGGGGGACTACTCCTACGAGCAGTACTTC.

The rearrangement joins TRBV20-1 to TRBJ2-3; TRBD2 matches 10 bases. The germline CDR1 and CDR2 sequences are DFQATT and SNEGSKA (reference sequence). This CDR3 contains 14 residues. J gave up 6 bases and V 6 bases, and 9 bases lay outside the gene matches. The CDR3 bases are TGCAGTGCACAACTAGCGGGATCTTCCGATACGCAGTATTTT. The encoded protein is CSAQLAGSSDTQYF.

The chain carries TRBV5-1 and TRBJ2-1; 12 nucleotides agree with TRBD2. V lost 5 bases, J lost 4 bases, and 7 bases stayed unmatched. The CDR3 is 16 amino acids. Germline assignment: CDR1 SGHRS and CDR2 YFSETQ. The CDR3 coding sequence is TGCGCCAGCAGTCTCAGGACTAGCGGGAAGTACAATGAGCAGTTCTTC. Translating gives CASSLRTSGKYNEQFF.